This T cell receptor beta chain was captured in a study of blood T cell repertoires in COVID-19. TCRdb's copy holds only in-frame clones and misses some; the assay was immunoSEQ multiplex PCR. This table holds roughly 150,000 clones, roughly 82% found once. V lost 5 bases, J lost 8 bases, and 19 bases lay in between. The CDR3 covers 16 residues. Germline V gene data show CDR1 as SGHVS and CDR2 as FQNEAQ. The rearrangement joins TRBV7-8 to TRBJ1-6; D ambiguous. This clonotype was sampled from a woman in her 50s with acute or convalescent COVID-19. Sequences were obtained from peripheral blood. In DNA form, the CDR3 reads TGTGCCAGCAGCCCACGCTCTCGGGGAGGAGATTCACCCCTCCACTTT. Residues: CASSPRSRGGDSPLHF. The variable domain in full, with the rest retrieved from reference TRBV7-8 and TRBJ1-6, is GAGVSQSPRYKVAKRGQDVALRCDPISGHVSLFWYQQALGQGPEFLTYFQNEAQLDKSGLPSDRFFAERPEGSVSTLKIQRTQQEDSAVYLCASSPRSRGGDSPLHFGNGTRLTVT.